This T cell receptor (beta chain) was identified during a study of PD-1 blockade in mismatch repair-deficient tumors. Study-level background: Patients had about 13 mismatch repair-deficient cancer types and were previously treated and progressing. Study observations and caveats: Rapid post-treatment expansion, then contraction, generally preceding radiologic response, marked tumor-resident clones.

Every patient had mismatch repair deficiency by PCR or immunohistochemistry. The TCR-sequenced patients were a few responders to pembrolizumab. Here immunoSEQ multiplex PCR was the method, and the copy in TCRdb shows in-frame clones only, minus some. The sample has tens of thousands of clones; approximately 82% are singletons. V gave up 5 bases and J gave up 0 bases, with 19 bases separating them. Germline loops: CDR1 GTSNPN, CDR2 SVGIG (reference sequence). The CDR3 is made up of 16 amino acids. On this clone: Its matching antigen is unknown.

The source was peripheral blood, collected 2 weeks after starting pembrolizumab. This TCR was sampled from an adult with mismatch repair-deficient cancer. The chain combines TRBV30 with TRBJ1-1; the D gene is possibly TRBD1 (5 bases). The CDR3: CAWVKGRRWMNTEAFF. The CDR3 bases are TGTGCCTGGGTGAAGGGGCGGAGGTGGATGAACACTGAAGCTTTCTTT.